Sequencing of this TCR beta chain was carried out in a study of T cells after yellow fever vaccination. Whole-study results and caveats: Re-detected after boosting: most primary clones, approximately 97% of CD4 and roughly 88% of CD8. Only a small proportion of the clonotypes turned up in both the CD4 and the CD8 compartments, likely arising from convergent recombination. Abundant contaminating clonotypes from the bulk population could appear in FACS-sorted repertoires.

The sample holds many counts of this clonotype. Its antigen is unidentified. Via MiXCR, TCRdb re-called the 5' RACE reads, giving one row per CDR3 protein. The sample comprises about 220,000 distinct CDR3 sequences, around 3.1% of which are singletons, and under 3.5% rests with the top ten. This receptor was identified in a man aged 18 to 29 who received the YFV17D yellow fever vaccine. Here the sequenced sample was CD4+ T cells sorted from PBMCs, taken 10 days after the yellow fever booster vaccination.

CDR3 coding DNA: TGTGCCAGCAGCTGGAGGGGCCTAGCGTGGTCAGATACGCAGTATTTT. Translation gives CASSWRGLAWSDTQYF. The chain links TRBV5-5 to TRBJ2-3; D possibly corresponds to TRBD2 (6 bases). Germline CDR1 and CDR2: SGHKS and YYEKEE (reference sequence). V was shortened by 3 bases and J by 4 bases, with 18 bases between the two germline ends. The CDR3 is 16 residues long. Full variable domain (missing parts from reference TRBV5-5 and TRBJ2-3): DAGVTQSPTHLIKTRGQQVTLRCSPISGHKSVSWYQQVLGQGPQFIFQYYEKEERGRGNFPDRFSARQFPNYSSELNVNALLLGDSALYLCASSWRGLAWSDTQYFGPGTRLTVL.